A single sample is the source of the 21 T cell receptor beta chains below, sequenced in a study of human T cells and chemical hapten exposure (dated by TCRdb to about 2021). What the time point label conveys for this sample: patch test 1, 2 weeks after DPC sensitization. Read against the paper, the sample's treatment or condition label means: therapeutic diphenylcyclopropenone sensitization with weekly scalp DPC. The library was prepared using RACE. Instrument on record: NextSeq 500. TCRdb took the public reads, trimmed them with fastp at Q25, ran MiXCR for clone calling and kept in-frame beta chains. Merged by CDR3 protein, the rows form single entries marked with the most common genes and DNA. The sample table lists about 100,000 distinct CDR3 sequences, 9.5% to 12% of them with a count of one. The ten largest clones add up to approximately 3.5% of the sample. The sample here was whole blood, taken in connection with sensitization to the hapten diphenylcyclopropenone (DPC). The receptors derive from a woman in her thirties or forties with alopecia areata. Some clones in this sample may be carry-over from other donors' samples.

V gene TRBV7-8 combines with J gene TRBJ2-5, with a possible D match to TRBD2 (6 bases). V was pared by 1 base and J by 7 bases, with 16 bases between. The CDR3 totals 15 residues. CDR1 and CDR2 from the germline V gene are SGHVS and FQNEAQ. The CDR3 is CASSLGGGTQGTQYF. The CDR3 region has the DNA TGTGCCAGCAGCTTAGGCGGCGGGACCCAGGGGACCCAGTACTTC.

This clonotype came up many times. The chain's CDR3 is CASLTTPSLDEQFF. The DNA of the CDR3 is TGTGCCAGCCTAACCACCCCTAGCCTAGATGAGCAGTTCTTC. The chain has TRBV7-9 and TRBJ2-1; TRBD2 might be the D (5 bases). V lost 8 bases, J lost 8 bases, and 19 bases lay in between. Looked up from germline, CDR1 is SEHNR and CDR2 is FQNEAQ (reference sequence). This CDR3 is built from 14 residues.

This clonotype has only a few counts. The rearrangement uses TRBV29-1 and TRBJ2-3; D remains ambiguous. CDR3 length equals 12 residues. V was trimmed by 6 bases and J by 0 bases, leaving 7 bases between them. Germline loops: CDR1 SQVTM, CDR2 ANQGSEA. The CDR3 DNA follows: TGCAGCGTGGGTTGGAGCACAGATACGCAGTATTTT. This gives the protein CSVGWSTDTQYF.

This clonotype was counted ten times or more. The chain combines TRBV6-5 with TRBJ1-5; D unclear. The germline V gene encodes CDR1 MNHEY and CDR2 SVGAGI. The CDR3 is 15 residues long. The V end was cut by 3 bases, the J end by 1 base, with 10 bases between. This chain's CDR3 is CASSYREASNQPQHF. CDR3 coding DNA: TGTGCCAGCAGTTATAGGGAGGCGAGCAATCAGCCCCAGCATTTT.

J is TRBJ1-1 and V is TRBV20-1; TRBD1 aligns across 8 bases. The CDR3 is made up of 14 amino acids. The germline V gene has CDR1 DFQATT and CDR2 SNEGSKA (reference sequence). V was clipped by 3 bases and J by 0 bases; unmatched bases: 3. The CDR3 loop is CSASTGGMNTEAFF. The DNA for the CDR3 is TGCAGTGCTAGTACAGGGGGGATGAACACTGAAGCTTTCTTT.

This clonotype has a handful of counts. The J gene is TRBJ2-7, the V gene TRBV28, with D hard to call. This CDR3 is 13 amino acids long. The ends were cut back, 3 bases at V and 6 bases at J, with 12 bases in the middle. CDR1 is MDHEN, CDR2 SYDVKM, per germline. CDR3 protein: CASSLPGRSEQYF. The CDR3 DNA sequence: TGTGCCAGCAGTTTGCCAGGTCGTAGCGAGCAGTACTTC.

Only a few counts were recorded for this clonotype. The chain uses TRBV20-1 and TRBJ2-1; D is unresolved. The CDR3 extends over 11 amino acids. Germline V gene lookup returns CDR1 DFQATT and CDR2 SNEGSKA (reference sequence). V was clipped by 0 bases and J by 10 bases, with 7 bases between them. The CDR3 DNA reads as TGCAGTGCTAGAGATAAAGAGGAGCAGTTCTTC. It translates to CSARDKEEQFF.

There are a few counts of this clonotype. The chain has TRBV25-1 and TRBJ1-1, with D maybe TRBD1 (6 bases). The V end lost 2 bases, the J end lost 1 base, and 11 bases lay between the germline ends. Germline CDR1 MGHDK, CDR2 SYGVNS. CDR3 length: 15 residues. CDR3 in amino acids: CASSEVGAPNTEAFF. The CDR3 region has the DNA TGTGCCAGCAGTGAAGTGGGGGCGCCGAACACTGAAGCTTTCTTT.

This clonotype was counted ten times or more. This rearrangement joins TRBV6-5 to TRBJ2-1, with D maybe TRBD1 (6 bases). CDR3 length: 16 amino acids. Between the trimmed V and J ends, which lost 7 bases and 10 bases, there was a span of 26 bases. CDR1 and CDR2 from the germline V gene are MNHEY and SVGAGI. The CDR3 coding sequence is TGTGCCAGCAAGGAGGACAGAGTTGGCGGACAATTGGAGCAGTTCTTC. It translates to CASKEDRVGGQLEQFF.

As regards this clonotype: A much larger clone lies a single base off, so this may be a read error. The V and J genes are TRBV27 and TRBJ2-1; D is uncertain. Between the trimmed V and J ends, which lost 4 bases and 2 bases, there was a span of 12 bases. The CDR3 has 15 residues. Germline V gene lookup returns CDR1 MNHEY and CDR2 SMNVEV (reference sequence). DNA of the CDR3: TGTGCCAGCAGTTCCGACACCCACCCCTACAATGAGCAGTTCTTC. Translation: CASSSDTHPYNEQFF.

This clonotype was seen many times. The chain uses TRBV6-2 or TRBV6-3 and TRBJ1-5, with 11 bases lining up with TRBD1. Germline V gene lookup returns CDR1 MNHEY and CDR2 SVGEGT. V trimming: 10 bases; J trimming: 3 bases; junction bases outside the gene matches: 5. The CDR3 extends over 14 amino acids. CDR3 in DNA: TGTGCCACGGACAGGGGGCTCCTCAATCAGCCCCAGCATTTT. It translates to CATDRGLLNQPQHF.

The gene calls are TRBV7-9 and TRBJ1-1; no reliable D call. V gave up 1 base and J gave up 1 base, with 7 bases separating them. The CDR3 spans 14 residues. CDR1 SEHNR and CDR2 FQNEAQ come from the germline V gene (reference sequence). The CDR3 sequence: CASSLDSGNTEAFF. The CDR3 DNA is TGTGCCAGCAGCTTAGATAGTGGGAACACTGAAGCTTTCTTT.

Ten or more counts support this clonotype. The gene calls are TRBV3-1 and TRBJ2-5; 8 nucleotides agree with TRBD2. The CDR3 runs 16 residues. CDR1 and CDR2 (germline): LGHDT, YNNKEL (reference sequence). V lost 0 bases and J lost 7; bases outside the gene matches: 10. CDR3 in amino acids: CASSQDLTGGAGTQYF. In DNA, the CDR3 is TGTGCCAGCAGCCAAGATCTAACGGGAGGGGCAGGGACCCAGTACTTC.

This clonotype was counted ten times or more. The genes are TRBV6-6 and TRBJ2-5; TRBD2 might be the D (5 bases). The germline V and J ends were trimmed by 2 bases and 1 base, with 8 bases remaining between them. The CDR3 has 14 amino acids. Germline assignment: CDR1 MNHNY and CDR2 SVGAGI (reference sequence). CDR3 coding DNA: TGTGCCAGCAGTTACGACGGGATCCAAGAGACCCAGTACTTC. Translating it yields CASSYDGIQETQYF.

This clonotype was seen repeatedly, ten times or more. V usage is TRBV7-2 and J usage is TRBJ2-7, with unresolved D. Germline CDR1 is SGHTA and CDR2 is FQGNSA. The V and J ends lost 3 bases and 1 base respectively, with 1 base between them. The CDR3 is 11 amino acids. CDR3 DNA: TGTGCCAGCAGCTTTTCCTACGAGCAGTACTTC. It encodes CASSFSYEQYF. The variable domain in full, completed from reference TRBV7-2 and TRBJ2-7, reads GAGVSQSPSNKVTEKGKDVELRCDPISGHTALYWYRQSLGQGLEFLIYFQGNSAPDKSGLPSDRFSAERTGGSVSTLTIQRTQQEDSAVYLCASSFSYEQYFGPGTRLTVT.

The chain carries TRBV20-1 and TRBJ2-3, with D maybe TRBD2 (6 bases). CDR1 is DFQATT, CDR2 SNEGSKA, per germline (reference sequence). Trimming took 7 bases from V and 6 from J, leaving 23 bases between them. The CDR3 covers 15 residues. CDR3 region: CSERLLVGGVDTQYF. CDR3 in DNA: TGCAGTGAAAGACTACTAGTGGGAGGTGTGGATACGCAGTATTTT.

This clonotype was counted at least ten times. The chain recombines TRBV30 with TRBJ2-7, with 8 bases matching TRBD1. The V gene end was trimmed by 0 bases and the J gene end by 7 bases; junction bases not matched to a gene: 11. The CDR3 spans 15 residues. Germline CDR1 reads GTSNPN; CDR2 reads SVGIG (reference sequence). The CDR3 sequence is CAWSVQGQDSGEQYF. In DNA, the CDR3 is TGTGCCTGGAGTGTACAGGGACAGGACTCTGGGGAGCAGTACTTC.

The table lists this clonotype with a few counts. The chain joins TRBV6-6 to TRBJ2-7; TRBD1 might be the D (7 bases). The germline V gene has CDR1 MNHNY and CDR2 SVGAGI (reference sequence). The CDR3 length is 17 residues. V shed 5 bases and J shed 0 bases, with 20 bases lying between them. The chain's CDR3 is CASSPGGRAGGSYEQYF. The CDR3 DNA is TGTGCCAGCAGTCCCGGGGGAAGGGCAGGGGGCTCCTACGAGCAGTACTTC.

With respect to this clonotype: This may come from a read error, since a much larger clone is one base off. This sequence joins TRBV2 and TRBJ2-4; TRBD2 matches at 10 bases. The germline V gene encodes CDR1 SNHLY and CDR2 FYNNEI. This CDR3 has 18 amino acids. This CDR3 reads CTSSEPSGGVIAKNIQYF. Written as DNA, the CDR3 is TGTACCAGCAGTGAACCTAGCGGGGGCGTTATAGCAAAAAACATTCAGTACTTC. The whole variable domain, remainder taken from reference TRBV2 and TRBJ2-4, is EPEVTQTPSHQVTQMGQEVILRCVPISNHLYFYWYRQILGQKVEFLVSFYNNEISEKSEIFDDQFSVERPDGSNFTLKIRSTKLEDSAMYFCTSSEPSGGVIAKNIQYFGAGTRLSVL.

In its sample, this clonotype was seen a few times. The genes are TRBV20-1 and TRBJ2-2, with 12 bases matching TRBD2. V dropped 6 bases and J dropped 4; count of bases not matched to a gene: 6. The length of the CDR3 is 15 residues. CDR1 DFQATT and CDR2 SNEGSKA come from the germline V gene (reference sequence). This CDR3 reads CSALAGGPSTGELFF. In DNA, the CDR3 is TGCAGTGCGCTAGCGGGGGGGCCCAGCACCGGGGAGCTGTTTTTT.

V is TRBV11-3 and J is TRBJ2-5; TRBD2 agrees at 8 bases. This CDR3 region has 16 residues. Germline-derived CDR1 and CDR2 are SGHNT and YENEEA. V was pared by 1 base and J by 2 bases, with 6 bases of the junction left unmatched. The CDR3 nucleotides read TGTGCCAGCAGCTTAGGTAGCGGGGAACAACAAGAGACCCAGTACTTC. Its translation: CASSLGSGEQQETQYF.